Listed below are T cell receptor beta chains from one sample, sequenced in a study of identical twins. In TCRdb, the 5' RACE reads were re-called with MiXCR into one record per CDR3 protein. Of fewer than 900,000 distinct CDR3 sequences listed, around a sixth are singletons. These records were also assigned to another study, of T cells expressing NK-cell markers.

Sequenced sample: PBMCs. The receptors originated from a woman aged 18-35 years in good health. The conserved cysteine and the conserved F or W are not part of the CDR3 here. Fields, in order: D gene, V gene, CDR3 protein. D genes are given only for firm matches.

D gene: TRBD1; V gene: TRBV15; CDR3 protein: ATSTRRDRNEKLF
D gene: TRBD1; V gene: TRBV4-3; CDR3 protein: ASSHEQGTEAF
D gene: TRBD2; V gene: TRBV4-3; CDR3 protein: ASSQVASGSMGNEQF
D gene: -; V gene: TRBV12-3/TRBV12-4; CDR3 protein: ASSLRGAWMTEAF
D gene: -; V gene: TRBV20-1; CDR3 protein: SAGGPSSYNEQF
D gene: TRBD2; V gene: TRBV5-6; CDR3 protein: ASFTSGGASYEQY
D gene: -; V gene: TRBV5-1; CDR3 protein: ASSLGSGHIQY
D gene: -; V gene: TRBV20-1; CDR3 protein: SARGAHRSPLH
D gene: -; V gene: TRBV11-3; CDR3 protein: ASSLDLTLTSYNEQF
D gene: -; V gene: TRBV4-3; CDR3 protein: ASSQEVDAYNEQF
D gene: -; V gene: TRBV11-2; CDR3 protein: ASSLDPGSKNIQY
D gene: -; V gene: TRBV7-8; CDR3 protein: ASSLQGWGGETQY
D gene: TRBD1; V gene: TRBV20-1; CDR3 protein: SAPRGDRVRGEQF
D gene: -; V gene: TRBV6-1; CDR3 protein: ASRPSMGLGGTDTQY
D gene: TRBD1; V gene: TRBV27; CDR3 protein: ASSPSGGAGYEQY
D gene: TRBD2; V gene: TRBV5-1; CDR3 protein: ASSPQREGLYNEQF
D gene: TRBD1; V gene: TRBV15; CDR3 protein: ATSHRDRPEAF
D gene: TRBD2; V gene: TRBV29-1; CDR3 protein: SVDLAGGYEQY
D gene: TRBD2; V gene: TRBV20-1; CDR3 protein: SARDSGTPTDTQY
D gene: -; V gene: TRBV24-1; CDR3 protein: ATSSRPPRNEQF
D gene: -; V gene: TRBV6-1; CDR3 protein: ASSPGLRQTDTQY
D gene: -; V gene: TRBV27; CDR3 protein: ASSMLRVPTTDTQY
D gene: -; V gene: TRBV3-1; CDR3 protein: ASSPDWGGTEAF